The rows below give T cell receptor beta chains drawn from one sample of a study of blood T cell repertoires in COVID-19. Clones were sequenced by immunoSEQ multiplex PCR, and TCRdb holds only the in-frame ones, with some missing. In the table there are 350,000 to 500,000 clones, roughly 88% of which are singletons. The sample consisted of PBMCs or T cells enriched from blood (not recorded which). The receptor set was obtained from a young woman who had been exposed to COVID-19. Each CDR3 is given without its conserved first and last residue. The order of the fields is V gene, CDR3 protein.

v_gene: TRBV4-3
CDR3aa: ASSQARGATSGNTIY

v_gene: TRBV25-1
CDR3aa: ASSLSYEQY

v_gene: TRBV29-1
CDR3aa: SVVRGTGELF

v_gene: TRBV29-1
CDR3aa: SVDGEGSYEQY

v_gene: TRBV7-9
CDR3aa: ASSQGGQPQH

v_gene: TRBV6-5
CDR3aa: ASSYGQVGGNYT

v_gene: TRBV14
CDR3aa: ASSQGAGGFSYEQY

v_gene: TRBV4-3
CDR3aa: ASSQDPDRATYEQY

v_gene: TRBV18
CDR3aa: ASFSGGPEKLF

v_gene: TRBV7-3
CDR3aa: ASSKPGTGGEAEAF

v_gene: TRBV10-2
CDR3aa: ASSESRTSGSSTDTQY

v_gene: TRBV19
CDR3aa: ASSMQVHSSYNEQF

v_gene: TRBV27
CDR3aa: ASRGVDSVEQY

v_gene: TRBV18
CDR3aa: ASSLDRGTPLH

v_gene: TRBV24-1
CDR3aa: ATSETGVSQPQH

v_gene: TRBV2
CDR3aa: ASSSRVAPYNEQF

v_gene: TRBV5-5
CDR3aa: ASSTPTDTNTEAF

v_gene: TRBV5-1
CDR3aa: ASSLGQQETQY

v_gene: TRBV6-2/TRBV6-3
CDR3aa: ASSWRNNEQF

v_gene: TRBV18
CDR3aa: ASSPGTVETQY

v_gene: TRBV9
CDR3aa: ASSVRQGGTGTSGRQETQY

v_gene: TRBV5-5
CDR3aa: ASSLTPGAGANVLT

v_gene: TRBV6-2/TRBV6-3
CDR3aa: ASSEDSVSYEQY

v_gene: TRBV7-8
CDR3aa: ASSLSTEAF

v_gene: TRBV4-1
CDR3aa: ASSQVVGQGNTEAF

v_gene: TRBV6-2/TRBV6-3
CDR3aa: ASSYSENQPQH

v_gene: TRBV10-3
CDR3aa: AISELEAPYDGYT

v_gene: TRBV5-1
CDR3aa: ASSSGWAQYGYT

v_gene: TRBV2
CDR3aa: ASTRDKLYGYT

v_gene: TRBV24-1
CDR3aa: ATSDTSGRTYNEQF

v_gene: TRBV7-6
CDR3aa: ASSLTQGKQNEKLF

v_gene: TRBV6-5
CDR3aa: ASSRDSTYEQY

v_gene: TRBV5-1
CDR3aa: ASSYGPTGRELF

v_gene: TRBV9
CDR3aa: ASSVDTGGAEQF

v_gene: TRBV4-3
CDR3aa: ASSQDALGALAGGSTDTQY

v_gene: TRBV9
CDR3aa: ASSVEARGDYGYT

v_gene: TRBV25-1
CDR3aa: ASSSPRTGAPRYT

v_gene: TRBV7-2
CDR3aa: ASSWSGTGGTEAF

v_gene: TRBV7-6
CDR3aa: ASSLARTGVHPGANVLT

v_gene: TRBV28
CDR3aa: ASSLYLPGTGESNQPQH

v_gene: TRBV7-2
CDR3aa: ASSLVLAGPSNEQF

v_gene: TRBV2
CDR3aa: ATKGMGDSYQPQH

v_gene: TRBV29-1
CDR3aa: SVCLPAGLSYNEQF

v_gene: TRBV11-2
CDR3aa: ASSLTSLEAF

v_gene: TRBV11-2
CDR3aa: ASSRQLSTDTQY

v_gene: TRBV11-2
CDR3aa: ASSFGGRWEKLF

v_gene: TRBV6-5
CDR3aa: ASREEPLTPSEQY

v_gene: TRBV12-2
CDR3aa: ASRPFNPRFNTEAF

v_gene: TRBV7-3
CDR3aa: ASSRGTTSNEQF

v_gene: TRBV2
CDR3aa: ASSQRQGFSYEQY

v_gene: TRBV2
CDR3aa: ASDWRGGSSNQPQH

v_gene: TRBV12-3/TRBV12-4
CDR3aa: ASSGLSTDTQY

v_gene: TRBV28
CDR3aa: ASSTQGASYEQY

v_gene: TRBV15
CDR3aa: ATSRTDSRNSYEQY

v_gene: TRBV11-2
CDR3aa: ASSHPLAGSNYEQY